A selection of T cell receptor beta chains follows, all from one sample in a study of blood T cells in healthy people across ages. TCRdb recomputed calls from the 5' RACE reads with MiXCR, one row per CDR3 protein. Of around 800,000 distinct CDR3 sequences in the sample, around 24% are singletons; the top ten hold about 3%. These data were likewise used in another study, on T cells of mothers and their children.

The sequencing input was blood. These receptors all come from a boy younger than 18 in good health. Both conserved end residues are part of each CDR3. A D gene is named only where the DNA matches it firmly. Clone size is shown for a subset of rows, as once, few, many or a class of expanded clone.

j_call	v_call	cdr3_length	clone_size	d_call	cdr3_aa	cdr3_nt
TRBJ1-6	TRBV12-3/TRBV12-4	16	few	NA	CASSATFGGTGSPLHF	TGTGCCAGCAGCGCCACTTTTGGGGGCACGGGTTCACCCCTCCACTTT
TRBJ2-2	TRBV2	14	few	NA	CASRETQGTGELFF	TGTGCCAGCAGAGAAACACAGGGAACCGGGGAGCTGTTTTTT
TRBJ1-2	TRBV29-1	14	few	NA	CSVDPSGTNYGYTF	TGCAGCGTTGATCCCTCGGGAACAAACTATGGCTACACCTTC
TRBJ1-4	TRBV14	16	NA	NA	CASSRRGPGTNEKLFF	TGTGCCAGCAGCCGCCGGGGCCCCGGGACTAATGAAAAACTGTTTTTT
TRBJ1-2	TRBV30	13	few	TRBD1	CAWRTGGRTGYTF	TGTGCCTGGAGGACAGGGGGCAGGACGGGCTACACCTTC
TRBJ2-7	TRBV5-1	16	few	NA	CASSRSGGLLPYEQYF	TGCGCCAGCAGCCGGAGTGGGGGACTCCTCCCCTACGAGCAGTACTTC
TRBJ1-3	TRBV12-3/TRBV12-4	16	few	TRBD1	CASSGVQGGPGNTIYF	TGTGCCAGCAGTGGAGTACAGGGGGGACCTGGAAACACCATATATTTT
TRBJ2-6	TRBV12-5	17	NA	TRBD1	CASGSGQELSGANVLTF	TGTGCTAGTGGTTCGGGACAGGAACTCTCTGGGGCCAACGTCCTGACTTTC
TRBJ1-6	TRBV6-1	16	NA	NA	CASSEEDGSPYSPLHF	TGTGCCAGCAGTGAAGAGGACGGCTCGCCCTATTCACCCCTCCACTTT
TRBJ2-7	TRBV5-1	16	NA	TRBD1	CASSTAGTGGSYEQYF	TGCGCCAGCAGTACAGCCGGGACAGGGGGCTCCTACGAGCAGTACTTC
TRBJ1-1	TRBV9	15	NA	NA	CASSVGGHKNTEAFF	TGTGCCAGCAGCGTAGGTGGACACAAGAACACTGAAGCTTTCTTT
TRBJ2-7	TRBV6-5	14	NA	NA	CASTPQRDPYEQYF	TGTGCCAGCACGCCGCAGAGAGATCCCTACGAGCAGTACTTC
TRBJ2-3	TRBV29-1	14	NA	TRBD2	CSVYRGGGTDTQYF	TGCAGCGTTTATCGGGGGGGAGGCACAGATACGCAGTATTTT
TRBJ1-2	TRBV19	14	NA	TRBD1	CASSPQGAHYGYTF	TGTGCCAGTAGTCCCCAGGGGGCCCACTATGGCTACACCTTC
TRBJ2-3	TRBV29-1	8	NA	NA	CSVDTQYF	TGCAGCGTTGATACGCAGTATTTT
TRBJ1-1	TRBV28	14	few	NA	CASSSSTKNTEAFF	TGTGCCAGCAGCTCCTCGACGAAGAACACTGAAGCTTTCTTT
TRBJ1-6	TRBV5-1	14	NA	TRBD1	CASSLDRGRSPLHF	TGCGCCAGCAGCTTGGACAGGGGGCGTTCACCCCTCCACTTT
TRBJ2-1	TRBV7-9	15	NA	TRBD1	CASSLARTGSDEQFF	TGTGCCAGCAGCCTCGCTCGGACAGGGAGCGATGAGCAGTTCTTC
TRBJ2-1	TRBV25-1	16	NA	NA	CASSPRWAGMRNEQFF	TGTGCCAGCAGTCCAAGATGGGCAGGGATGCGCAATGAGCAGTTCTTC
TRBJ1-4	TRBV4-1	15	NA	NA	CASSQVGIGAEKLFF	TGCGCCAGCAGCCAAGTGGGGATAGGGGCTGAAAAACTGTTTTTT
TRBJ1-4	TRBV3-1	16	NA	NA	CASSQGAGAAGEKLFF	TGTGCCAGCAGCCAAGGGGCGGGTGCCGCGGGTGAAAAACTGTTTTTT
TRBJ2-5	TRBV12-3/TRBV12-4	15	NA	NA	CASSLRGDSQETQYF	TGTGCCAGCAGTTTGAGAGGCGACAGCCAAGAGACCCAGTACTTC
TRBJ2-1	TRBV29-1	11	NA	NA	CSVGWEDEQFF	TGCAGCGTTGGGTGGGAGGATGAGCAGTTCTTC
TRBJ2-5	TRBV11-2	16	NA	NA	CASSEGATAVGETQYF	TGTGCCAGCAGCGAGGGCGCGACGGCGGTCGGTGAGACCCAGTACTTC
TRBJ1-3	TRBV20-1	13	NA	NA	CSAREQVGNTIYF	TGCAGTGCTAGAGAGCAGGTCGGAAACACCATATATTTT
TRBJ1-1	TRBV3-1	16	NA	TRBD1	CASSQGTGRVNTEAFF	TGTGCCAGCAGCCAAGGGACAGGGCGAGTGAACACTGAAGCTTTCTTT
TRBJ2-7	TRBV5-1	14	NA	NA	CASSLEQGFYEQYF	TGCGCCAGCAGCTTGGAACAGGGTTTCTACGAGCAGTACTTC
TRBJ2-2	TRBV20-1	13	NA	NA	CSVRRGSTGELFF	TGCAGTGTTCGACGGGGCAGCACCGGGGAGCTGTTTTTT
TRBJ2-5	TRBV12-3/TRBV12-4	13	NA	NA	CASSLEAVKTQYF	TGTGCCAGCAGTTTAGAGGCCGTCAAGACCCAGTACTTC
TRBJ1-5	TRBV7-2	14	NA	TRBD1	CASGQDRGHQPQHF	TGTGCCAGCGGCCAAGACAGGGGGCATCAGCCCCAGCATTTT
TRBJ2-7	TRBV4-1	17	NA	NA	CASSQDGIEEGSYEQYF	TGCGCCAGCAGCCAAGATGGCATAGAGGAGGGATCCTACGAGCAGTACTTC
TRBJ2-5	TRBV2	11	NA	NA	CASNLGETQYF	TGTGCCAGCAATCTTGGGGAGACCCAGTACTTC
TRBJ1-2	TRBV7-6	14	NA	NA	CASSLKATDYGYTF	TGTGCCAGCAGCTTAAAGGCGACAGATTATGGCTACACCTTC
TRBJ2-7	TRBV7-9	13	NA	NA	CASSLSRRDEQYF	TGTGCCAGCAGCTTATCCAGGCGCGACGAGCAGTACTTC
TRBJ1-4	TRBV11-2	15	many	TRBD1	CASSATGSTNEKLFF	TGTGCCAGCAGCGCGACAGGGTCAACTAATGAAAAACTGTTTTTT
TRBJ2-5	TRBV6-1	15	few	TRBD2	CASSEWIIAGAPPDF	TGTGCCAGCAGTGAATGGATTATAGCGGGGGCCCCCCCGGACTTC
TRBJ2-7	TRBV28	15	few	NA	CASSLWRAEVYEQYF	TGTGCCAGCAGTTTATGGAGGGCGGAGGTGTACGAGCAGTACTTC
TRBJ2-5	TRBV27	17	NA	TRBD2	CASSFTGGFGGGETQYF	TGTGCCAGCAGTTTTACTGGGGGGTTTGGCGGGGGAGAGACCCAGTACTTC
TRBJ1-6	TRBV9	14	NA	NA	CASSPGLFNSPLHF	TGTGCCAGCAGCCCCGGACTGTTTAATTCACCCCTCCACTTT
TRBJ2-7	TRBV24-1	14	few	TRBD1	CATSDPADRDEQYF	TGTGCCACCAGTGATCCCGCCGACAGGGACGAGCAGTACTTC
TRBJ1-4	TRBV28	15	few	NA	CASITPGHSNEKLFF	TGTGCCAGCATCACTCCGGGGCACTCTAATGAAAAACTGTTTTTT
TRBJ2-2	TRBV20-1	14	few	TRBD1	CSATRQGNTGELFF	TGCAGTGCTACGAGACAGGGCAACACCGGGGAGCTGTTTTTT
TRBJ1-6	TRBV30	13	NA	NA	CALSIMSGSPLHF	TGTGCGCTAAGCATCATGAGTGGGTCACCCCTCCACTTT
TRBJ1-1	TRBV28	11	few	NA	CASSFGIEAFF	TGTGCCAGCAGTTTTGGAATTGAAGCTTTCTTT
TRBJ2-5	TRBV6-6	13	NA	NA	CASSGLVLETQYF	TGTGCCAGCAGTGGCCTAGTCCTAGAGACCCAGTACTTC
TRBJ2-1	TRBV9	15	NA	NA	CASSVVSRGYNEQFF	TGTGCCAGCAGCGTAGTCAGTCGGGGGTACAATGAGCAGTTCTTC
TRBJ2-1	TRBV10-3	14	few	NA	CAIAAGASYNEQFF	TGTGCCATCGCGGCGGGGGCTAGCTACAATGAGCAGTTCTTC
TRBJ1-6	TRBV6-5	14	NA	NA	CASGPSGLGSPLHF	TGTGCCAGCGGACCCTCAGGATTGGGTTCACCCCTCCACTTT
TRBJ2-1	TRBV7-8	14	NA	NA	CASSPRPGVNEQFF	TGTGCCAGCAGCCCTCGGCCAGGGGTCAATGAGCAGTTCTTC
TRBJ2-1	TRBV5-1	11	few	NA	CASSPNSEQFF	TGCGCCAGCAGCCCGAATAGTGAGCAGTTCTTC
TRBJ2-6	TRBV4-2	17	few	NA	CASSQEGDVSGANVLTF	TGTGCCAGCAGCCAAGAGGGCGACGTCTCTGGGGCCAACGTCCTGACTTTC
TRBJ2-7	TRBV3-1	12	NA	TRBD1	CASSQRTGEQYF	TGTGCCAGCAGCCAAAGGACAGGGGAACAGTACTTC
TRBJ1-6	TRBV18	15	NA	TRBD1	CASSPMTGVNSPLHF	TGTGCCAGCTCACCTATGACAGGGGTTAATTCACCCCTCCACTTT
TRBJ1-4	TRBV7-6	13	NA	NA	CASSLDAEEKLFF	TGTGCCAGCAGCTTAGATGCGGAGGAAAAACTGTTTTTT
TRBJ1-4	TRBV28	12	NA	NA	CASSLPGTILFF	TGTGCCAGCAGCCTTCCCGGGACGATATTGTTTTTT